This TCR beta chain was captured in a study of cytomegalovirus exposure and HLA in healthy donors. About the study: From about 180 million T cells, an earlier analysis saw around 120 million unique TCR beta sequences.

It was with 60 Vbeta and 13 Jbeta primers that the PCR ran. TCRdb keeps only in-frame clones here, not all; method: immunoSEQ multiplex PCR. The table includes around 90,000 clones, approximately 64% detected once. The J segment lost 3 bases and the V segment lost 6 bases, leaving 6 bases of the junction unmatched. The germline gives CDR1 SNHLY, CDR2 FYNNEI. This CDR3 region has 14 residues. This clone appeared once. Sequencing was carried out using PBMCs. This chain connects TRBV2 to TRBJ2-7, with 9 nucleotides matching TRBD1. The sequence was obtained from a woman aged 50 to 65 in good health and CMV-seropositive. CDR3 coding DNA: TGTGCCAGCAGAACTCCGGGACAGGGCTACGAGCAGTACTTC. Its protein is CASRTPGQGYEQYF.